The rows below give T cell receptor beta chains drawn from one sample of a study of T cells in Graves' hyperthyroidism and ophthalmopathy. TCRdb fed the multiplex PCR reads into MiXCR, producing one record per CDR3 protein. The sample holds under 350,000 distinct CDR3 sequences, 15% to 20% seen once. The sequenced material came from blood. Receptor source: a woman aged 60-75 years with Graves' ophthalmopathy. The CDR3 runs from the conserved cysteine through the conserved F or W. The D gene is left open where the match is weak. Not all rows give a size; the values are once, few, many and, for expanded clones, a class.

j_gene	d_gene	v_gene	abundance	CDR3aa	CDR3nt
TRBJ2-3	TRBD1	TRBV28	many	CASSGMGQGVYDTQYF	TGTGCCAGCAGTGGTATGGGACAGGGTGTTTACGATACGCAGTATTTT
TRBJ1-5	-	TRBV4-3	many	CASSQDRRQGLNQPQHF	TGCGCCAGCAGCCAAGATCGGCGGCAGGGGTTAAATCAGCCCCAGCATTTT
TRBJ2-2	-	TRBV7-9	-	CASSWRGLSNTGELFF	TGTGCCAGCAGCTGGAGGGGACTCTCGAACACCGGGGAGCTGTTTTTT
TRBJ2-7	TRBD2	TRBV20-1	-	CSASGLGISEQYF	TGCAGTGCTAGCGGACTAGGGATAAGCGAGCAGTACTTC
TRBJ2-7	-	TRBV5-1	few	CASSLPTGTTSYEQYF	TGCGCCAGCAGCTTGCCTACCGGGACAACCTCCTACGAGCAGTACTTC
TRBJ1-1	TRBD1	TRBV4-2	many	CASSRDRGSTEAFF	TGTGCCAGCAGCCGTGACAGGGGATCCACTGAAGCTTTCTTT
TRBJ1-2	TRBD1	TRBV5-1	many	CASQLTGTGAYGYTF	TGCGCCAGCCAACTTACCGGGACAGGCGCTTATGGCTACACCTTC
TRBJ2-7	-	TRBV20-1	many	CSARDPSSSSYEQYF	TGCAGTGCTAGAGACCCTTCAAGCAGCTCCTACGAGCAGTACTTC
TRBJ1-2	-	TRBV5-1	many	CASSLAGQPVGYTF	TGCGCCAGCAGCTTGGCGGGCCAACCCGTTGGCTACACCTTC
TRBJ1-4	-	TRBV19	-	CASSIRTANEKLFF	TGTGCCAGTAGTATACGGACAGCAAATGAAAAACTGTTTTTT
TRBJ1-2	-	TRBV19	few	CASSPLGVGIYGYTF	TGTGCCAGTAGTCCGTTAGGGGTTGGTATCTATGGCTACACCTTC
TRBJ2-3	TRBD1	TRBV5-1	-	CASSPVSSGTGVTDTQYF	TGCGCCAGCAGCCCGGTATCCTCCGGGACAGGGGTGACAGATACGCAGTATTTT
TRBJ2-1	TRBD2	TRBV5-1	many	CASSLGTSGRKNEQFF	TGCGCCAGCAGCTTGGGGACTAGCGGGAGAAAGAATGAGCAGTTCTTC
TRBJ1-1	TRBD1	TRBV25-1	few	CASSDSIGTGTEAFF	TGTGCCAGCAGTGATTCAATCGGGACAGGCACTGAAGCTTTCTTT
TRBJ1-2	-	TRBV12-3/TRBV12-4	many	CASSLTPRHGYTF	TGTGCCAGCAGTTTAACCCCGCGGCATGGCTACACCTTC
TRBJ1-2	TRBD1	TRBV11-2	-	CASSSPGQVDGYTF	TGTGCCAGCAGCTCTCCGGGACAGGTCGACGGCTACACCTTC
TRBJ2-7	-	TRBV30	many	CAWSETGLNYEQYF	TGTGCCTGGAGTGAGACAGGACTTAACTACGAGCAGTACTTC
TRBJ2-2	-	TRBV4-3	-	CASSKDGTGELFF	TGCGCCAGCAGCAAGGACGGAACCGGGGAGCTGTTTTTT
TRBJ1-5	-	TRBV6-9	few	CASSYGSRTLINQPQHF	TGTGCCAGCAGTTACGGTTCCAGAACGCTTATCAATCAGCCCCAGCATTTT
TRBJ2-7	TRBD1	TRBV2	few	CAVQGPGQGKYEQYF	TGTGCCGTCCAGGGACCGGGACAGGGGAAGTACGAGCAGTACTTC
TRBJ2-1	-	TRBV11-2	many	CASSLRAGSHYNEQFF	TGTGCCAGCAGCTTAAGGGCGGGGAGCCACTACAATGAGCAGTTCTTC
TRBJ2-7	TRBD2	TRBV29-1	-	CSVRLADSYEQYF	TGCAGCGTCCGACTAGCGGATTCCTACGAGCAGTACTTC
TRBJ2-2	-	TRBV12-3/TRBV12-4	many	CASSGETGSVTGELFF	TGTGCCAGCAGTGGGGAAACAGGGTCGGTCACCGGGGAGCTGTTTTTT
TRBJ1-2	-	TRBV5-1	few	CASSLDGSDRSNYGYTF	TGCGCCAGCAGCTTGGACGGTTCGGACAGATCAAACTATGGCTACACCTTC
TRBJ1-1	-	TRBV6-5	many	CASSYSSLKTEAFF	TGTGCCAGCAGTTACTCGAGTTTGAAAACTGAAGCTTTCTTT
TRBJ1-5	TRBD1	TRBV6-1	many	CASSEKGAGSNQPQHF	TGTGCCAGCAGTGAAAAGGGGGCGGGGAGCAATCAGCCCCAGCATTTT
TRBJ2-2	TRBD1	TRBV9	many	CASSARDQGVDTGELFF	TGTGCCAGCAGCGCAAGGGATCAGGGGGTGGACACCGGGGAGCTGTTTTTT
TRBJ1-2	-	TRBV5-1	many	CASSLDRAGYGYTF	TGCGCCAGCAGCTTGGACAGGGCTGGCTATGGCTACACCTTC
TRBJ2-1	-	TRBV5-4	-	CASSLELEGEQFF	TGTGCCAGCAGCTTGGAACTGGAGGGCGAGCAGTTCTTC
TRBJ2-7	-	TRBV4-3	-	CASSQVVTSRIYEQYF	TGCGCCAGCAGCCAAGTTGTCACTAGCAGGATCTACGAGCAGTACTTC
TRBJ1-6	-	TRBV12-3/TRBV12-4	few	CASSFSGASYNSPLHF	TGTGCCAGCAGTTTCTCAGGGGCCTCCTATAATTCACCCCTCCACTTT
TRBJ2-3	-	TRBV11-3	many	CASSPQSLDTQYF	TGTGCCAGCAGCCCACAATCCTTGGATACGCAGTATTTT
TRBJ2-2	TRBD2	TRBV28	-	CASRKWGLAGGPRTGELFF	TGTGCCAGCAGGAAATGGGGCCTAGCGGGAGGGCCTCGAACCGGGGAGCTGTTTTTT